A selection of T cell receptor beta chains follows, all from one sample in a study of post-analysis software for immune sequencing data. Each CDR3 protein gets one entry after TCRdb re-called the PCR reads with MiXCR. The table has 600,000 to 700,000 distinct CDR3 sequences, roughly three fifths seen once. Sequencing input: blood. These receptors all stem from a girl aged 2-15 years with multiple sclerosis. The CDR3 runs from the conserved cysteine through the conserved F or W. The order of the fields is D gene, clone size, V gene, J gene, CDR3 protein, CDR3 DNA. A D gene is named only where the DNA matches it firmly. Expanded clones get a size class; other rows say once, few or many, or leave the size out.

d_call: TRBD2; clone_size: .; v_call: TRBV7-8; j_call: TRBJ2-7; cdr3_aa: CASRAQGLAGLYEQYF; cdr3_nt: TGTGCCAGCAGGGCCCAGGGACTAGCGGGACTCTACGAGCAGTACTTC
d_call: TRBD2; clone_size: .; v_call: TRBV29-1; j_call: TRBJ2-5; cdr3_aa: CSVEGEGETQYF; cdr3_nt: TGCAGCGTCGAAGGGGAGGGTGAGACCCAGTACTTC
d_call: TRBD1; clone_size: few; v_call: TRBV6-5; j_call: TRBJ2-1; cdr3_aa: CASSYTGVDEQFF; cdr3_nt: TGTGCCAGCAGTTACACAGGGGTAGATGAGCAGTTCTTC
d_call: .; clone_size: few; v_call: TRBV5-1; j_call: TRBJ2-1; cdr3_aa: CASSFFGTNEQFF; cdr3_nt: TGCGCCAGCAGCTTTTTTGGGACAAATGAGCAGTTCTTC
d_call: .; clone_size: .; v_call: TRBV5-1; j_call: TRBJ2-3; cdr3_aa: CASSTGLAADTQYF; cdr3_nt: TGCGCCAGCAGCACCGGACTCGCCGCAGATACGCAGTATTTT
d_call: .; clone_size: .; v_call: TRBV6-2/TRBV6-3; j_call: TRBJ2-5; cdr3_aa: CASNLKGTQYF; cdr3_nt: TGTGCCAGCAACCTTAAGGGGACCCAGTACTTC
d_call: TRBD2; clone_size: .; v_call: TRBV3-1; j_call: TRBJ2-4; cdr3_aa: CASKGETSGAPGKNIQYF; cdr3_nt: TGTGCCAGCAAGGGCGAGACTAGCGGGGCCCCGGGCAAAAACATTCAGTACTTC
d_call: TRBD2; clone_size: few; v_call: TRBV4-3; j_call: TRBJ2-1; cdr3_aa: CASSQDPGLAGINEQFF; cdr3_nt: TGCGCCAGCAGCCAAGACCCGGGACTAGCGGGAATCAATGAGCAGTTCTTC
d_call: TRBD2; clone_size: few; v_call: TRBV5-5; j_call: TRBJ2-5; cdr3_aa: CASSPGVTSGGPQETQYF; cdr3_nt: TGTGCCAGCAGCCCAGGGGTAACTAGCGGGGGGCCCCAAGAGACCCAGTACTTC
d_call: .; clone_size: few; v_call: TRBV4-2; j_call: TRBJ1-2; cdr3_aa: CASSQDRGGGNYGYTF; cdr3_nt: TGTGCCAGCAGCCAAGATCGAGGGGGGGGCAACTATGGCTACACCTTC
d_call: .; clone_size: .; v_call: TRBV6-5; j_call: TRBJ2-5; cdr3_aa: CASRYSYAEGTQYF; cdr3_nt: TGTGCCAGCAGGTATTCGTACGCTGAGGGGACCCAGTACTTC
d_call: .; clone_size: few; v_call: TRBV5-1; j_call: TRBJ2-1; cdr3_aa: CASSFTDRKYNEQFF; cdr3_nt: TGCGCCAGCAGCTTTACTGACAGAAAGTACAATGAGCAGTTCTTC
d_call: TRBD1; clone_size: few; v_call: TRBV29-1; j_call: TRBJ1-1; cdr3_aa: CSAHKQGRTEAFF; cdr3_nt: TGCAGCGCTCACAAACAGGGGAGAACTGAAGCTTTCTTT
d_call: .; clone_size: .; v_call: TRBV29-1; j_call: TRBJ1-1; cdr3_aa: CSVALGGIKNTEAFF; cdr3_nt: TGCAGCGTTGCCTTGGGGGGGATAAAGAACACTGAAGCTTTCTTT
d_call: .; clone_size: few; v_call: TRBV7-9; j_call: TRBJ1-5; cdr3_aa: CASSLDGGQPQHF; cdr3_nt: TGTGCCAGCAGCTTAGACGGGGGCCAGCCCCAGCATTTT
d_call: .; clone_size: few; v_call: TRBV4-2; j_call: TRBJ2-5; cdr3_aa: CASRDAGGETQYF; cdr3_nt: TGTGCCAGCAGGGACGCAGGGGGGGAGACCCAGTACTTC
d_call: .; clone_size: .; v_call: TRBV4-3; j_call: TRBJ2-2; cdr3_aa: CASSQDYGTGELFF; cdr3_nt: TGCGCCAGCAGCCAAGATTACGGGACCGGGGAGCTGTTTTTT
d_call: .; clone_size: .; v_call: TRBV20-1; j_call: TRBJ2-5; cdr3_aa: CSASLAQETQYF; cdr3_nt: TGCAGTGCTAGTTTGGCTCAAGAGACCCAGTACTTC